One and the same sample provided the 21 T cell receptor beta chains below, sequenced in a study of blood T cells in healthy people across ages. Through a sample-barcoded 5' primer and a J-beta primer mix, a second PCR was run for roughly 7 to 11 cycles. MiXCR, run by TCRdb on the 5' RACE reads, gives a single entry per CDR3 protein. The profile shows 800,000 to 950,000 distinct CDR3 sequences, about 34% of them singletons. The sequenced sample was blood. These receptor sequences come from a man younger than 35 in good health.

In DNA form, the CDR3 reads TGTGCCAGCAGTGAAACGCCAGGAGATGGCTACACCTTC. It encodes CASSETPGDGYTF. The rearrangement links TRBV2 to TRBJ1-2; D unclear. The CDR3 covers 13 residues. The V gene lost 2 bases and the J gene lost 6 bases, with 10 bases spanning the gap. Germline V lookup: CDR1 SNHLY, CDR2 FYNNEI.

In its sample, this clonotype was seen a few times. This rearrangement joins TRBV7-8 to TRBJ2-5, with TRBD1 as a possible D gene (6 bases). Between the trimmed V and J ends, which lost 5 bases and 5 bases, there was a span of 15 bases. The CDR3 is 14 amino acids. Germline V gene data show CDR1 as SGHVS and CDR2 as FQNEAQ. The CDR3 region is CASSLGSRGETQYF. The CDR3 coding sequence is TGTGCCAGCAGCCTAGGTTCTAGGGGGGAGACCCAGTACTTC.

The table lists this clonotype with a few counts. V and J are TRBV6-2 or TRBV6-3 and TRBJ2-3; the D is unclear. Trimming removed 4 bases at V and 2 bases at J, with 16 bases between. The germline CDR1 and CDR2 sequences are MNHEY and SVGEGT. The CDR3 totals 16 residues. CDR3 nucleotide sequence: TGTGCCAGCAGTTTTGAGGCAGTTAGGTACACAGATACGCAGTATTTT. It translates to CASSFEAVRYTDTQYF.

This chain uses TRBV19 with TRBJ1-6; D is possibly TRBD1 (6 bases). V was shortened by 4 bases and J by 8 bases, with 9 bases between the two germline ends. Looked up from germline, CDR1 is LNHDA and CDR2 is SQIVND (reference sequence). The CDR3 has 13 residues. The CDR3 reads CASSTTGDSPLHF. The CDR3, as DNA: TGTGCCAGTAGTACGACAGGTGATTCACCCCTCCACTTT.

This clonotype has a handful of counts. The chain carries TRBV11-2 and TRBJ2-5, with a possible D match to TRBD2 (7 bases). Trimming removed 4 bases from V and 1 base from J, with 16 bases in between. This CDR3 has 16 residues. Germline values: CDR1 SGHAT, CDR2 FQNNGV. This CDR3 reads CASSWEGGGLQETQYF. The DNA for the CDR3 is TGTGCCAGCAGCTGGGAGGGGGGAGGTCTCCAAGAGACCCAGTACTTC.

This clonotype was counted many times. The CDR3 region has the DNA TGCGCCAGCAGCCAAGATGAGCTAGCCACAGATACGCAGTATTTT. Encoded protein: CASSQDELATDTQYF. This chain uses TRBV4-3 with TRBJ2-3; TRBD2 is a possible D gene (5 bases). The germline V gene has CDR1 LGHNA and CDR2 YSLEER. This CDR3 is built from 15 residues. V was shortened by 0 bases and J by 2 bases, with 9 bases between the two germline ends.

This clonotype has more than one count but fewer than ten. The chain is built from TRBV5-1 and TRBJ2-3, with 9 bases identical to TRBD2. Germline V gene data show CDR1 as SGHRS and CDR2 as YFSETQ. The CDR3 is 18 amino acids. The J segment lost 3 bases and the V segment lost 2 bases, leaving 13 bases of the junction unmatched. The CDR3 here is CASSFLITSGGKTDTQYF. The CDR3 nucleotides read TGCGCCAGCAGCTTTCTAATTACCAGCGGGGGGAAGACAGATACGCAGTATTTT.

This chain joins TRBV4-3 and TRBJ2-7, with 9 bases that match TRBD1. Germline assignment: CDR1 LGHNA and CDR2 YSLEER. The J segment lost 4 bases and the V segment lost 0 bases, leaving 4 bases of the junction unmatched. The CDR3 spans 15 residues. DNA of the CDR3: TGCGCCAGCAGCCAAGATCAGGGACAGGGATACGAGCAGTACTTC. Translation: CASSQDQGQGYEQYF.

This clonotype has just a few counts. The rearrangement uses TRBV12-3 or TRBV12-4 and TRBJ2-1; D call uncertain. The CDR3 loop spans 15 amino acids. Between the trimmed V and J ends, which lost 2 bases and 5 bases, there was a span of 13 bases. The chain's CDR3 is CASSLTLADDNEQFF. The CDR3, as DNA: TGTGCCAGCAGTTTAACGCTGGCGGACGACAATGAGCAGTTCTTC.

J is TRBJ1-2 and V is TRBV30; D might be TRBD1 (5 bases). V lost 8 bases and J lost 7, with 26 bases in between. Germline-derived CDR1 and CDR2 are GTSNPN and SVGIG (reference sequence). The CDR3 runs 15 residues. The CDR3 is CAGDLAGTRLFGYTF. CDR3 sequence (DNA): TGTGCCGGGGATCTGGCGGGGACCCGATTGTTTGGCTACACCTTC. The full variable domain, completed using reference TRBV30 and TRBJ1-2, is SQTIHQWPATLVQPVGSPLSLECTVEGTSNPNLYWYRQAAGRGLQLLFYSVGIGQISSEVPQNLSASRPQDRQFILSSKKLLLSDSGFYLCAGDLAGTRLFGYTFGSGTRLTVV.

This clonotype showed up just a few times. CDR3 DNA: TGTGCCAGCAGCTTGGGCCCGAGGAGCTCCTACGAGCAGTACTTC. Its protein is CASSLGPRSSYEQYF. V usage is TRBV7-2 and J usage is TRBJ2-7; D is undetermined. The germline gives CDR1 SGHTA, CDR2 FQGNSA. The CDR3 is made up of 15 amino acids. V dropped 3 bases and J dropped 0 bases, with 12 bases sitting between them.

The chain carries TRBV4-3 and TRBJ2-6, with D unclear. CDR1 and CDR2 from the germline V gene are LGHNA and YSLEER. V was pared by 1 base and J by 2 bases, with 9 bases between. CDR3 length equals 16 residues. CDR3 bases: TGCGCCAGCAGCCAAGTGGTTGGTGCTGGGGCCAACGTCCTGACTTTC. This translates into CASSQVVGAGANVLTF.

On this clonotype: At one end, the junction sequence differs from germline, possibly due to a read error. The CDR3 loop is CASGLVTSGGKTQYF. The CDR3 coding sequence is TGTGCCAGCGGCTTAGTAACCTCAGGGGGGAAGACCCAGTACTTC. The V call is TRBV7-9, the J call TRBJ2-5, with D perhaps matching TRBD1 (7 bases). This CDR3 spans 15 amino acids. Per the germline V gene, CDR1 is SEHNR and CDR2 is FQNEAQ (reference sequence).

V usage is TRBV4-3 and J usage is TRBJ2-7; 7 nucleotides line up with TRBD2. Per the germline V gene, CDR1 is LGHNA and CDR2 is YSLEER. The CDR3 length is 16 residues. The J segment lost 7 bases and the V segment lost 1 base, leaving 13 bases of the junction unmatched. As DNA, the CDR3 is TGCGCCAGCAGCCAAGGGTTAGCGGGCGGCCGGGATGAGCAGTACTTC. This gives the protein CASSQGLAGGRDEQYF.

The J gene is TRBJ2-3, the V gene TRBV2; D gene uncertain. CDR1 is SNHLY and CDR2 is FYNNEI in the germline V gene. This CDR3 spans 12 amino acids. Trimming took off 3 bases at V and 10 bases at J, with 11 bases between the two ends. The CDR3 is CASSDTGLAQYF. The DNA for the CDR3 is TGTGCCAGCAGTGACACGGGTTTGGCGCAGTATTTT.

This clonotype showed up just a few times. This chain joins TRBV4-3 and TRBJ1-1; D call uncertain. This CDR3 is 14 amino acids long. Trimming cost V 0 bases and J 2 bases, with 7 bases left between them. Germline V gives CDR1 LGHNA, CDR2 YSLEER. CDR3 nucleotides: TGCGCCAGCAGCCAAGATTGGTCCAACACTGAAGCTTTCTTT. This encodes CASSQDWSNTEAFF.

A note on this clonotype: This sequence may be a read error, since a much larger clone differs from it by one base. V is TRBV7-2 and J is TRBJ2-3, with no clear D. The CDR3 has 14 amino acids. The germline gives CDR1 SGHTA, CDR2 FQGNSA. The CDR3 DNA sequence: TGTGTCAGCAGAACACACACTAGCACAGATACGCAGTATTTT. This encodes CVSRTHTSTDTQYF. Drawing the rest from reference TRBV7-2 and TRBJ2-3, the complete variable domain is GAGVSQSPSNKVTEKGKDVELRCDPISGHTALYWYRQSLGQGLEFLIYFQGNSAPDKSGLPSDRFSAERTGGSVSTLTIQRTQQEDSAVYLCVSRTHTSTDTQYFGPGTRLTVL.

Of note for this clonotype: This may be a read error: a much more frequent sequence differs by one nucleotide. CDR3 amino acids: CARSLRGGQGRDTQYF. For the CDR3, the DNA is TGTGCCCGCAGTCTTAGGGGGGGACAGGGAAGAGATACGCAGTATTTT. The chain employs TRBV12-3 or TRBV12-4 and TRBJ2-3, with 9 nucleotides matching TRBD1. The CDR3 loop spans 16 amino acids.

This clonotype occurred a few times. V and J are TRBV11-2 and TRBJ2-1; TRBD2 might be the D (6 bases). In germline, CDR1 is SGHAT, CDR2 FQNNGV. CDR3 size: 16 residues. Trimming removed 5 bases at V and 5 bases at J, with 19 bases between. The CDR3, as DNA: TGTGCCAGCAGCAGCCTGCGGCCGGGACTTGACAATGAGCAGTTCTTC. This codes for CASSSLRPGLDNEQFF. The complete variable domain, with remaining parts taken from reference TRBV11-2 and TRBJ2-1, reads EAGVAQSPRYKIIEKRQSVAFWCNPISGHATLYWYQQILGQGPKLLIQFQNNGVVDDSQLPKDRFSAERLKGVDSTLKIQPAKLEDSAVYLCASSSLRPGLDNEQFFGPGTRLTVL.

As for this clonotype: A much more abundant neighbour one base away suggests this may be a read error. The chain has TRBV7-2 and TRBJ2-1; unclear D gene. The CDR3 is 15 residues long. The germline CDR1 and CDR2 sequences are SGHTA and FQGNSA. Trimming took off 5 bases at V and 13 bases at J, with 24 bases between the two ends. This CDR3 reads CASSLRPFTLETQFF. The CDR3 bases are TGTGCCAGCAGCCTCAGACCGTTTACCCTAGAGACCCAGTTCTTC.

This chain links TRBV20-1 with TRBJ1-5, with D possibly matching TRBD1 (5 bases). The CDR3 has 13 amino acids. The V gene's germline CDR1 is DFQATT and CDR2 SNEGSKA (reference sequence). The V end lost 6 bases, the J end lost 5 bases, and 14 bases lay between the germline ends. This chain's CDR3 is CSARDRGYQPQHF. The DNA for the CDR3 is TGCAGTGCGCGTGACAGAGGTTATCAGCCCCAGCATTTT.